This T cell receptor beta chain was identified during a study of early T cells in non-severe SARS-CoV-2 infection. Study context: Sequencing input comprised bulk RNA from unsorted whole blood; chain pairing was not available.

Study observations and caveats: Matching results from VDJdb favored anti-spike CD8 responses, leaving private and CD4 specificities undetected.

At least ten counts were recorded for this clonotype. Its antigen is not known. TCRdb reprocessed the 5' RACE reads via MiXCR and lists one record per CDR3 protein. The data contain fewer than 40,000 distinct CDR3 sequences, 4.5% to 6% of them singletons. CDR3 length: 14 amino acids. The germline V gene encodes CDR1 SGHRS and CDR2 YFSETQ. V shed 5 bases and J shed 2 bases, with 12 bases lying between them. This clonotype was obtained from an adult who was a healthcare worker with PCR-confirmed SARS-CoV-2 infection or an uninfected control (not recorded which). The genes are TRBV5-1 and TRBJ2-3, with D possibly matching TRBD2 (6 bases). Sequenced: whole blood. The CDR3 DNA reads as TGCGCCAGCAGGCAGGGACTGATCACAGATACGCAGTATTTT. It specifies CASRQGLITDTQYF.